This T cell receptor (beta chain) derives from a study of blood T cell repertoires in COVID-19. At the level of the study: Sources were T cells, B-cell-depleted T cells, or PBMCs; the material itself was cDNA or gDNA.

CDR1 and CDR2 from the germline V gene are LGHNT and FRNRAP. The V end was cut by 2 bases, the J end by 8 bases, with 12 bases between. The CDR3 length is 14 residues. In the original workflow: Amplifying reference gene primers gave estimates of nucleated cell counts. Using immunoSEQ multiplex PCR, the repertoire was profiled, and TCRdb retains in-frame clones only, with some absent. For V, J and clone size, that table is used; D and trimming come from the DNA. This sample has roughly 120,000 clones; over 65% occur once, and the top ten carry approximately 8.1%. J is TRBJ1-4 and V is TRBV12-5; the D is unclear. The sequenced sample was peripheral blood. The source of this sequence is a woman in her thirties or forties with acute or convalescent COVID-19. CDR3 sequence reads: CASGLFIPSEKLFF. The CDR3 DNA reads TGTGCTAGTGGTTTGTTTATCCCTTCGGAAAAACTGTTTTTT.